The T cell receptor beta chain under discussion was sequenced for a study of cytomegalovirus exposure and HLA in healthy donors. V was cut by 6 bases and J by 3 bases, with 15 bases left in between. The CDR3 spans 14 residues. Per germline, CDR1 SGHNT and CDR2 YYREEE (reference sequence). PCR primers comprised 60 Vbeta and 13 Jbeta primers. Profiling relied on immunoSEQ multiplex PCR, and the TCRdb table lists in-frame clones only, not all of them. The table includes fewer than 200,000 clones, approximately 81% detected once. As for this clone: What it recognizes is unknown.

Study-level results: Later on, a genetic analysis was performed. It linked a missense variant in DCLRE1C with V- and J-gene trimming of TCR beta.

The sequence was obtained from a woman aged 18-29 years in good health and CMV-seronegative. J is TRBJ1-2 and V is TRBV5-4; TRBD1 is a possible D gene (5 bases). Sequenced sample: PBMCs. The CDR3 loop reads CASIWQGDDYGYTF. The CDR3 coding sequence is TGTGCCAGCATCTGGCAGGGCGATGACTATGGCTACACCTTC.